A selection of T cell receptor beta chains follows, all from one sample in a study of cytomegalovirus exposure and HLA in healthy donors. Sequencing was performed with immunoSEQ multiplex PCR; in TCRdb, only in-frame clones are kept and a portion is missing. Of under 350,000 clones in the sample, 80% to 90% were seen once. The material sequenced was PBMCs. These receptors were obtained from a woman aged 18-35 years in good health and CMV-seronegative. The CDR3 runs from the conserved cysteine through the conserved F or W. The D gene is left open where the match is weak. Clone size is given for some rows only: seen once, a few or many times, or a class if the clone is expanded.

v_call	j_call	d_call	clone_size	cdr3_nt	cdr3_aa
TRBV5-1	TRBJ1-1	NA	NA	TGCGCCAGCAGCTTGGGCGCGGGGGCGCGGACTGAAGCTTTCTTT	CASSLGAGARTEAFF
TRBV7-7	TRBJ2-5	TRBD2	NA	TGTGCTAGCAGCTGGGGAAGGGAGCGGGGGCTAGAGACCCAGTACTTC	CASSWGRERGLETQYF
TRBV5-1	TRBJ2-7	NA	NA	TGCGCCAGCAGCTCTCACCGGGACTGGACCTACGAGCAGTACTTC	CASSSHRDWTYEQYF
TRBV19	TRBJ2-7	NA	NA	TGTGCCAGTAGCCTAGGGGGCTACGAGCAGTACTTC	CASSLGGYEQYF
TRBV9	TRBJ2-3	TRBD2	NA	TGTGCCAGCAGCGTAGAAGGCAAGGCTAGCGGGGGGAAGGAGACAGATACGCAGTATTTT	CASSVEGKASGGKETDTQYF
TRBV11-2	TRBJ2-7	TRBD2	NA	TGTGCCAGCAGCTTAGATGGGGAGAGCGGGAGGCACTTC	CASSLDGESGRHF
TRBV6-4	TRBJ2-2	NA	once	TGTGCCAGCAGTGTATCACAGGCCACCGGGGAGCTGTTTTTT	CASSVSQATGELFF
TRBV6-4	TRBJ2-2	NA	NA	TGTGCCAGCATGGGTTGGACGGCAGCGGGCACCGGGGAGCTGTTTTTT	CASMGWTAAGTGELFF
TRBV5-1	TRBJ2-6	NA	NA	TGCGCCAGCTACAATCTGGGCTCGAAAGTCGGCATCTCTGGGGCCAACGTCCTGACTTTC	CASYNLGSKVGISGANVLTF
TRBV2	TRBJ1-1	NA	NA	TGTGCCAGCAGGCAAGAGACAGCATCACACACTGAAGCTTTCTTT	CASRQETASHTEAFF
TRBV9	TRBJ1-3	NA	NA	TGTGCCAGCAGCGTACAGGACAGTCCCCCGGGCGGAAACACCATATATTTT	CASSVQDSPPGGNTIYF
TRBV6-1	TRBJ2-5	NA	NA	TGTGCCAGCAGTGAAGCGGGGACAAGTCAAGAGACCCAGTACTTC	CASSEAGTSQETQYF
TRBV5-5	TRBJ1-2	TRBD1	NA	TGTGCCAGCAGCTTAAGGGACAGCCGAGACTATGGCTACACCTTC	CASSLRDSRDYGYTF
TRBV27	TRBJ2-7	TRBD2	NA	TGTGCCAGCAGCCCGGGACTAGCGGGTTCTGGGGAGCAGTACTTC	CASSPGLAGSGEQYF
TRBV5-8	TRBJ2-7	TRBD1	NA	TGTGCCAGCAGAAAAGGACAGGGAAAAGGATCCTACGAGCAGTACTTC	CASRKGQGKGSYEQYF
TRBV6-5	TRBJ1-3	NA	NA	TGTGCCAGCAGTTACACGGGGGGCTCTGGAAACACCATATATTTT	CASSYTGGSGNTIYF
TRBV7-2	TRBJ1-5	NA	NA	TGTGCCAGCAGCTTAATGGGGGCGCCTCAGCCCCAGCATTTT	CASSLMGAPQPQHF
TRBV27	TRBJ1-2	TRBD1	NA	TGTGCCAGCACTTCGGGACAGGGGGCCTATGGCTACACCTTC	CASTSGQGAYGYTF
TRBV18	TRBJ1-1	NA	NA	TGTGCCAGCTCACTAGACAGAGACACTGAAGCTTTCTTT	CASSLDRDTEAFF
TRBV6-6	TRBJ1-4	NA	once	TGTGCCAGCAGTTACGGGGGACTTCTTAATGAAAAACTGTTTTTT	CASSYGGLLNEKLFF
TRBV11-3	TRBJ1-1	TRBD1	NA	TGTGCCAGCAGCTTGAGACAGGGGCGGAACACTGAAGCTTTCTTT	CASSLRQGRNTEAFF
TRBV6-5	TRBJ2-3	NA	NA	TGTGCCAGCAGTTCCCTAGCCGCTGATACGCAGTATTTT	CASSSLAADTQYF
TRBV6-6	TRBJ1-2	NA	few	TGTGCCAGCAGTCCCAGGCTGGATTATGGCTACACCTTC	CASSPRLDYGYTF
TRBV6-5	TRBJ2-7	NA	NA	TGTGCCAGCAATCTTAGTCCAGGGGCGATCGACGAGCAGTACTTC	CASNLSPGAIDEQYF
TRBV6-5	TRBJ1-4	TRBD1	NA	TGTGCCAGCAGTAAACACCGGGACAGTGAAAAACTGTTTTTT	CASSKHRDSEKLFF
TRBV6-1	TRBJ1-2	TRBD1	NA	TGTGCCAGCAGTAACCGGGACAGGGGGCGAGGCTACACCTTC	CASSNRDRGRGYTF
TRBV28	TRBJ2-7	TRBD1	NA	TGTGCCAGCAGACCATCCCCCGGACAGGGGGCCACGTTCTACGAGCAGTACTTC	CASRPSPGQGATFYEQYF
TRBV11-2	TRBJ1-2	TRBD1	NA	TGTGCCAGCAGCCCGGGACAGGGGGCTTGGAAATACACCTTC	CASSPGQGAWKYTF
TRBV7-9	TRBJ1-3	NA	NA	TGTGCCAGCGCCCAGGGCCTCTCTGGAAACACCATATATTTT	CASAQGLSGNTIYF
TRBV7-2	TRBJ2-1	NA	NA	TGTGCCAGCAGCTCGCTACCGGGTGTCGCCTACAATGAGCAGTTCTTC	CASSSLPGVAYNEQFF
TRBV10-3	TRBJ1-1	NA	NA	TGTGCCATCTCGGGACCGGGGGGTGAAGCCACTGAAGCTTTCTTT	CAISGPGGEATEAFF
TRBV27	TRBJ1-1	NA	NA	TGTGCCAGCAAGTCCCTGGAGGACACTGAAGCTTTCTTT	CASKSLEDTEAFF
TRBV11-2	TRBJ1-2	NA	NA	TGTGCCAGCAGCTTAGAGGGGAGGAGTGGCTACACCTTC	CASSLEGRSGYTF
TRBV27	TRBJ1-2	TRBD1	NA	TGTGCCAGCAGCTCCGGACAGGGGATATATGGCTACACCTTC	CASSSGQGIYGYTF
TRBV29-1	TRBJ1-1	TRBD1	NA	TGCAGCGGGCAGGGGGAGTTTTACACTGAAGCTTTCTTT	CSGQGEFYTEAFF
TRBV27	TRBJ1-1	NA	NA	TGTGCCAGCGGTTTGGGGGGTCACACTGAAGCTTTCTTT	CASGLGGHTEAFF
TRBV7-2	TRBJ1-2	NA	NA	TGTGCCAGCAGCCCTCCCTTTGACAGCTATGGCTACACCTTC	CASSPPFDSYGYTF